This entry features one TCR beta chain sequence. Within the sample, other DNA sequences also encode this same CDR3. Original methodology: How many nucleated cells were present was estimated from reference gene primer amplification. Using immunoSEQ multiplex PCR, the repertoire was profiled, and TCRdb retains in-frame clones only, with some absent. From that table come the V and J calls and clone size; the DNA was used to work out D and trimming. The repertoire consists of roughly 670,000 clones, with about nine tenths occurring once and the leading ten covering roughly 0.25%. The data originate from a study of blood T cell repertoires in COVID-19. Study information: The United States, Italy and Spain were the sources of the acute and convalescent COVID-19 samples. T cells, B-cell-depleted T cells, or PBMCs provided the cDNA or gDNA that served as material.

The CDR3 contains 14 residues. Germline-derived CDR1 and CDR2 are PRHDT and FYEKMQ (reference sequence). The V and J ends lost 4 bases and 0 bases respectively, with 9 bases between them. The receptor was derived from a woman younger than 35 with acute or convalescent COVID-19. The sequenced sample was peripheral blood. The rearrangement links TRBV13 to TRBJ1-2; D is unclear. CDR3 DNA sequence: TGTGCCAGCAGCTCGACTGTAACTAACTATGGCTACACCTTC. Translated, it gives CASSSTVTNYGYTF.